Listed here are 26 T cell receptor beta chains from one sample, sequenced in a study of T cell changes during pregnancy in multiple sclerosis. The data were produced by immunoSEQ multiplex PCR, yet TCRdb's version contains in-frame clones alone and is incomplete. The data hold some 37,000 clones, with 85% to 95% observed a single time. Sequences were obtained from PBMCs (not recorded whether the cells were cultured). These receptors came from a female donor with multiple sclerosis, enrolled in a pregnancy study.

The rearrangement uses TRBV5-5 and TRBJ2-7; 9 nucleotides align to TRBD1. The CDR3 consists of 16 residues. With V trimmed by 3 bases and J by 3 bases, 10 bases remained unmatched. Germline V lookup: CDR1 SGHKS, CDR2 YYEKEE (reference sequence). The CDR3 is CASSSQTGGGIYEQYF. In nucleotides, the CDR3 is TGTGCCAGCAGCTCACAAACAGGGGGCGGAATCTACGAGCAGTACTTC.

This chain joins TRBV11-3 and TRBJ2-3; 7 bases match TRBD1. Germline V gene data show CDR1 as SGHNT and CDR2 as YENEEA. V shed 5 bases, J shed 2 bases, and the junction held 7 bases outside the gene matches. The length of the CDR3 is 15 residues. CDR3 DNA: TGTGCCAGCAGCCCCCGGGACAGCCACACAGATACGCAGTATTTT. It codes for CASSPRDSHTDTQYF.

The rearrangement joins TRBV25-1 to TRBJ2-3, with TRBD1 as a possible D gene (6 bases). The germline gives CDR1 MGHDK, CDR2 SYGVNS. With 8 bases removed from V and 1 base from J, the gap between germline ends came to 22 bases. The CDR3 consists of 17 residues. The CDR3 nucleotides are TGTGCCAGCCGGGACACAAAGACCCCCGGGGGCACAGATACGCAGTATTTT. Its protein product is CASRDTKTPGGTDTQYF. The whole variable domain, filled in from reference TRBV25-1 and TRBJ2-3, reads EADIYQTPRYLVIGTGKKITLECSQTMGHDKMYWYQQDPGMELHLIHYSYGVNSTEKGDLSSESTVSRIRTEHFPLTLESARPSHTSQYLCASRDTKTPGGTDTQYFGPGTRLTVL.

The chain joins TRBV2 to TRBJ2-5; weak D call: TRBD2 (5 bases). This CDR3 has 16 residues. CDR1 is SNHLY, CDR2 FYNNEI, per germline. The V end lost 6 bases, the J end lost 4 bases, and 21 bases lay between the germline ends. CDR3 bases: TGTGCCAGCAGCGACCCCCCCCTATGGGCGGGAGAGACCCAGTACTTC. Protein product: CASSDPPLWAGETQYF. The full variable domain, with the rest looked up from reference TRBV2 and TRBJ2-5, is EPEVTQTPSHQVTQMGQEVILRCVPISNHLYFYWYRQILGQKVEFLVSFYNNEISEKSEIFDDQFSVERPDGSNFTLKIRSTKLEDSAMYFCASSDPPLWAGETQYFGPGTRLLVL.

This clone was found once. The genes are TRBV27 and TRBJ2-7; D is unresolved. Between the trimmed V and J ends, which lost 7 bases and 9 bases, there was a span of 22 bases. This CDR3 region has 14 residues. Germline CDR1 reads MNHEY; CDR2 reads SMNVEV (reference sequence). The CDR3 reads CASKAAEPQSVQYF. The CDR3 DNA follows: TGTGCCAGCAAGGCGGCGGAGCCCCAATCGGTGCAGTACTTC.

The chain is built from TRBV25-1 and TRBJ1-2, with a weak D call TRBD1 (5 bases). Germline V gene sequence: CDR1 MGHDK, CDR2 SYGVNS. The CDR3 spans 13 residues. V gave up 3 bases and J gave up 2 bases, with 7 bases separating them. CDR3 bases: TGTGCCAGCAGTGACGAGGGGAACTATGGCTACACCTTC. This encodes CASSDEGNYGYTF.

V gene TRBV6-4 combines with J gene TRBJ2-3; D is undetermined. This CDR3 has 13 residues. Germline V gene lookup returns CDR1 MRHNA and CDR2 SNTAGT. Deletions cut 7 bases from V and 2 bases from J, with 10 bases between. CDR3 sequence reads: CASKERNTDTQYF. CDR3 DNA: TGTGCCAGCAAAGAGAGGAACACAGATACGCAGTATTTT.

V gene TRBV7-6 combines with J gene TRBJ2-2; D may correspond to TRBD1 or TRBD2 (6 bases each). The CDR3 runs 16 residues. Trimming pared 5 bases from V and 0 bases from J, leaving 13 bases between. Germline assignment: CDR1 SGHVS and CDR2 FNYEAQ. The CDR3 DNA is TGTGCCAGCAGCCTTATGGAGGGGGCGAACACCGGGGAGCTGTTTTTT. Translated, it gives CASSLMEGANTGELFF.

This chain uses TRBV28 with TRBJ1-5, with D unclear. There are 15 residues in the CDR3. The germline V and J ends were trimmed by 5 bases and 1 base, with 12 bases remaining between them. CDR1 and CDR2 from the germline V gene are MDHEN and SYDVKM. CDR3 in amino acids: CASSPPGRSNQPQHF. For the CDR3, the DNA is TGTGCCAGCAGTCCCCCGGGGAGAAGCAATCAGCCCCAGCATTTT.

The chain uses TRBV2 and TRBJ2-5; D may be TRBD1 or TRBD2 (5 bases each). The V gene's germline CDR1 is SNHLY and CDR2 FYNNEI. This CDR3 is 13 amino acids long. V lost 6 bases and J 4 bases, leaving 12 bases between the germline ends. The CDR3 region has the DNA TGTGCCAGCAGGCCCCGGGGACCAGAGACCCAGTACTTC. Encoded protein: CASRPRGPETQYF.

This chain joins TRBV7-9 and TRBJ1-1; TRBD1 might be the D (5 bases). The germline gives CDR1 SEHNR, CDR2 FQNEAQ (reference sequence). This CDR3 is built from 14 residues. Deletions cut 5 bases from V and 4 bases from J, with 14 bases between. The CDR3 sequence is CASSTDRTTTEAFF. The DNA of the CDR3 is TGTGCCAGCAGCACAGATCGGACAACCACTGAAGCTTTCTTT.

The chain links TRBV5-4 to TRBJ1-5; D gene ambiguous. Germline V lookup: CDR1 SGHNT, CDR2 YYREEE (reference sequence). This CDR3 spans 15 amino acids. V was clipped by 0 bases and J by 7 bases, with 14 bases between them. The chain's CDR3 is CASSLDGLRVQPQHF. The CDR3 DNA sequence: TGTGCCAGCAGCTTGGACGGCCTAAGGGTGCAGCCCCAGCATTTT. Complete variable domain (other parts from reference TRBV5-4 and TRBJ1-5): ETGVTQSPTHLIKTRGQQVTLRCSSQSGHNTVSWYQQALGQGPQFIFQYYREEENGRGNFPPRFSGLQFPNYSSELNVNALELDDSALYLCASSLDGLRVQPQHFGDGTRLSIL.

In its sample, this clone was seen once. This sequence joins TRBV7-9 and TRBJ1-4; 7 bases are shared with TRBD1. With V trimmed by 5 bases and J by 4 bases, 7 bases remained unmatched. Germline V gene sequence: CDR1 SEHNR, CDR2 FQNEAQ (reference sequence). There are 15 residues in the CDR3. The DNA for the CDR3 is TGTGCCAGCAGCCACGGACAGGACCGTAATGAAAAACTGTTTTTT. As protein: CASSHGQDRNEKLFF.

The chain has TRBV9 and TRBJ1-2; possible D gene TRBD1, 5 bases. V was cut by 3 bases and J by 3 bases, with 9 bases left in between. The CDR3 consists of 13 residues. Looked up from germline, CDR1 is SGDLS and CDR2 is YYNGEE. The CDR3 nucleotides read TGTGCCAGCAGCGCAACAGGTTACTATGGCTACACCTTC. Protein sequence: CASSATGYYGYTF. Complete variable domain (other parts from reference TRBV9 and TRBJ1-2): DSGVTQTPKHLITATGQRVTLRCSPRSGDLSVYWYQQSLDQGLQFLIQYYNGEERAKGNILERFSAQQFPDLHSELNLSSLELGDSALYFCASSATGYYGYTFGSGTRLTVV.

This chain joins TRBV7-9 and TRBJ1-5; a possible D gene is TRBD1 (5 bases). The germline gives CDR1 SEHNR, CDR2 FQNEAQ (reference sequence). The V gene lost 5 bases and the J gene lost 3 bases, with 8 bases spanning the gap. The CDR3 spans 13 residues. CDR3 sequence reads: CASSGGINQPQHF. The CDR3 bases are TGTGCCAGCAGCGGGGGTATCAATCAGCCCCAGCATTTT. The whole variable domain, filled in from reference TRBV7-9 and TRBJ1-5, reads DTGVSQNPRHKITKRGQNVTFRCDPISEHNRLYWYRQTLGQGPEFLTYFQNEAQLEKSRLLSDRFSAERPKGSFSTLEIQRTEQGDSAMYLCASSGGINQPQHFGDGTRLSIL.

This chain joins TRBV19 and TRBJ1-1, with 8 positions matching TRBD1. There are 16 residues in the CDR3. Germline assignment: CDR1 LNHDA and CDR2 SQIVND (reference sequence). The trim removed 3 bases at V and 2 bases at J, leaving 8 bases unmatched. CDR3 sequence reads: CASSIIGGQVNTEAFF. In DNA, the CDR3 is TGTGCCAGTAGTATCATAGGGGGACAGGTTAACACTGAAGCTTTCTTT.

CDR3 in DNA: TGCAGCGTTGATTTTGGACAGGGTTACAATGAGCAGTTCTTC. This translates into CSVDFGQGYNEQFF. V and J are TRBV29-1 and TRBJ2-1; TRBD1 matches 8 bases. V dropped 3 bases and J dropped 4; count of bases not matched to a gene: 5. The CDR3 extends over 14 amino acids. Germline V gene sequence: CDR1 SQVTM, CDR2 ANQGSEA.

CDR3 loop: CASSESSFQPQHF. In DNA, the CDR3 is TGCGCCAGCAGTGAATCCAGTTTCCAGCCCCAGCATTTT. This chain connects TRBV10-2 to TRBJ1-5, with D uncertain. Germline V gives CDR1 WSHSY, CDR2 SAAADI. Between the trimmed V and J ends, which lost 3 bases and 7 bases, there was a span of 10 bases. This CDR3 has 13 amino acids.

The rearrangement links TRBV2 to TRBJ2-7, with D tentatively TRBD2 (5 bases). Germline loops: CDR1 SNHLY, CDR2 FYNNEI. The CDR3 extends over 14 amino acids. Trimming took off 7 bases at V and 5 bases at J, with 18 bases between the two ends. CDR3 DNA: TGTGCCAGCATCCGGCGCGGGCCAGGAGACGAGCAGTACTTC. This gives the protein CASIRRGPGDEQYF.

For the CDR3, the DNA is TGTGCCAGCAGTGACTCGATTAGCGGGATAACCGGGGAGCTGTTTTTT. Translation gives CASSDSISGITGELFF. The V call is TRBV6-4, the J call TRBJ2-2, with 8 positions matching TRBD2. This CDR3 has 16 amino acids. Germline CDR1 reads MRHNA; CDR2 reads SNTAGT. V shed 0 bases, J shed 5 bases, and the junction held 5 bases outside the gene matches.

The chain recombines TRBV27 with TRBJ2-7, with TRBD2 matching 7 bases. V lost 5 bases, J lost 3 bases, and 10 bases stayed unmatched. Germline lookup yields CDR1 MNHEY and CDR2 SMNVEV (reference sequence). The CDR3 has 15 residues. The CDR3 loop is CASSVMAGEIYEQYF. The CDR3 nucleotides are TGTGCCAGCAGTGTAATGGCGGGAGAAATCTACGAGCAGTACTTC.

This chain joins TRBV6-4 and TRBJ1-1; D ambiguous. Trimming removed 3 bases from V and 12 bases from J, with 17 bases in between. CDR1 and CDR2 from the germline V gene are MRHNA and SNTAGT. The CDR3 is made up of 13 amino acids. The CDR3 region is CASSERGEGYSFF. The CDR3, as DNA: TGTGCCAGCAGTGAGAGAGGCGAAGGGTACTCTTTCTTT.

This chain connects TRBV18 to TRBJ1-3; perhaps TRBD1 as D (5 bases). V was pared by 0 bases and J by 0 bases, with 12 bases between. This CDR3 region has 17 residues. Germline V gene lookup returns CDR1 KGHSH and CDR2 LQKENI. The CDR3 sequence: CASSPPGRQISGNTIYF. The CDR3 DNA reads TGTGCCAGCTCACCACCGGGTCGACAGATCTCTGGAAACACCATATATTTT.

V and J are TRBV30 and TRBJ2-5; 14 positions match TRBD2. Per the germline V gene, CDR1 is GTSNPN and CDR2 is SVGIG (reference sequence). J gave up 5 bases and V 2 bases, and 10 bases lay outside the gene matches. This CDR3 has 17 amino acids. The CDR3 spells CAWSLGTSGSLGETQYF. The CDR3 DNA sequence: TGTGCCTGGAGTCTGGGGACTAGCGGGAGTCTCGGGGAGACCCAGTACTTC.

This rearrangement joins TRBV10-3 to TRBJ2-7; the D is unclear. The CDR3 runs 12 residues. The V gene lost 2 bases and the J gene lost 0 bases, with 2 bases spanning the gap. Germline V gene data show CDR1 as ENHRY and CDR2 as SYGVKD. CDR3 sequence: CAISEVSYEQYF. In DNA, the CDR3 is TGTGCCATCAGTGAGGTCTCCTACGAGCAGTACTTC.

This chain connects TRBV18 to TRBJ1-1, with D perhaps matching TRBD1 (5 bases). Germline V gene lookup returns CDR1 KGHSH and CDR2 LQKENI. Trimming took 3 bases from V and 6 from J, leaving 11 bases between them. CDR3 size: 13 residues. The CDR3 bases are TGTGCCAGCTCACCTTCGGGGGGTCCTGAAGCTTTCTTT. It yields the protein CASSPSGGPEAFF.